This T cell receptor (beta chain) was identified in a study of Tregs in tolerant kidney transplant recipients. Findings and caveats of the study: Changing PCR primers prevented nucleotide comparison between some patients' samples. Findings come from small patient numbers and require larger validation. Biological reproducibility was not directly addressed, but technical replication error appeared minimal.

This clone was seen a single time. Its antigen is not identified. The protocol was immunoSEQ multiplex PCR, while the TCRdb copy is restricted to in-frame clones and leaves out a portion. The data contain some 62,000 clones, 98% of them singletons. This CDR3 has 17 residues. Trimming at V came to 6 bases and at J to 4 bases, leaving 8 bases not matched to a gene. The germline gives CDR1 SNHLY, CDR2 FYNNEI. The sequence was obtained from a human donor who received a combined kidney and bone marrow transplant. The material was Tregs from blood, obtained before the transplant. The chain combines TRBV2 with TRBJ2-2, with TRBD2 identical over 13 bases. This CDR3 reads CASRLAGGHMVTGELFF. The CDR3 DNA reads as TGTGCCAGCAGACTAGCGGGGGGGCATATGGTCACCGGGGAGCTGTTTTTT.